This is a list of T cell receptor beta chains from one sample in a study of OX40 agonist ivuxolimab in advanced cancers. The table came from immunoSEQ multiplex PCR; TCRdb's copy has only in-frame clones and leaves some out. This sample has under 50,000 clones, with over 60% found just once. Sequencing was performed on CD4+ or CD8+ T cells sorted from blood, taken in a trial of the OX40 agonist ivuxolimab. The origin of the receptors is an adult with an advanced solid tumor such as melanoma, head and neck, liver or kidney cancer. The CDR3 runs from the conserved cysteine through the conserved F or W. D genes are given only for firm matches. Some rows mark clone size as missing; the rest say once, few, many or name a class of expanded clone.

V gene	D gene	clone size	J gene	CDR3 DNA	CDR3 protein
TRBV10-2	-	-	TRBJ1-5	TGCGCCAGCAGTGGGGGTTACAATCAGCCCCAGCATTTT	CASSGGYNQPQHF
TRBV29-1	-	-	TRBJ1-4	TGCAGCGTTGAACCCCAGGGAGGGAATGAAAAACTGTTTTTT	CSVEPQGGNEKLFF
TRBV13	TRBD2	-	TRBJ2-1	TGTGCCAGCAGCGACCCGGGACTAGCGGGAACATCCTACAATGAGCAGTTCTTC	CASSDPGLAGTSYNEQFF
TRBV7-8	TRBD2	few	TRBJ2-1	TGTGCCAGCAGCATAAAGACTAGCGGGACCACAGGTGATGAGCAGTTCTTC	CASSIKTSGTTGDEQFF
TRBV19	-	once	TRBJ2-1	TGTGCCAGTAACGAGCAAGCGGACAATGAGCAGTTCTTC	CASNEQADNEQFF
TRBV7-2	-	-	TRBJ2-7	TGTGCCAGCAGCTTACCCAGCTTCACCTACGAGCAGTACTTC	CASSLPSFTYEQYF
TRBV29-1	-	-	TRBJ2-1	TGCAGCGTTGAGGGAAGGACCGACGCCTACAATGAGCAGTTCTTC	CSVEGRTDAYNEQFF
TRBV7-2	TRBD1	-	TRBJ1-2	TGTGCCAGCAGCTTAGTACGAGGACAGGTCTATGGCTACACCTTC	CASSLVRGQVYGYTF
TRBV7-2	TRBD2	once	TRBJ2-1	TGTGCCAGCAGCTCCCGCCGGACTAGCGGGAGTGGTAATGAGCAGTTCTTC	CASSSRRTSGSGNEQFF
TRBV6-1	TRBD1	-	TRBJ1-5	TGTGCCAGCTCGTCCGGGACAGGGGTACAGCCCCAGCATTTT	CASSSGTGVQPQHF
TRBV19	-	-	TRBJ1-3	TGTGCCAGTAGTATGCTTGGCTCTGGAAACACCATATATTTT	CASSMLGSGNTIYF
TRBV7-2	-	once	TRBJ2-1	TGTGCCAGCAGCCCCAGGACTGGCCGGCTTCGGAATGAGCAGTTCTTC	CASSPRTGRLRNEQFF
TRBV4-1	TRBD2	-	TRBJ2-7	TGCGCCAGCAGCCTGGGACTAGCGGGGAGCTACGAGCAGTACTTC	CASSLGLAGSYEQYF
TRBV2	-	few	TRBJ2-7	TGTGCCGGCGGGTGGAGCTCCTACGAGCAGTACTTC	CAGGWSSYEQYF
TRBV7-2	TRBD2	-	TRBJ2-1	TGTGCCAGCAGCTTGGTTTCTAGCGGGAGTTTTCCCAATGAGCAGTTCTTC	CASSLVSSGSFPNEQFF
TRBV19	-	-	TRBJ2-4	TGTGCCAGTAGTATAGGGGCAGGGAACATTCAGTACTTC	CASSIGAGNIQYF
TRBV18	-	-	TRBJ2-2	TGTGCCAGCTCACCATTAATGACCCTGAACACCGGGGAGCTGTTTTTT	CASSPLMTLNTGELFF
TRBV5-1	-	-	TRBJ2-3	TGCGCCAGCAGGAACCTTGGAGGGAGTAGTGGGCAGTATTTT	CASRNLGGSSGQYF
TRBV6-5	-	-	TRBJ1-3	TGTGCCAGCAGGGGGTGGGGATCTGGAAACACCATATATTTT	CASRGWGSGNTIYF
TRBV7-2	-	-	TRBJ2-2	TGTGCCAGCAGCCCCTATGGGGGGGAGCTGTTTTTT	CASSPYGGELFF
TRBV5-6	-	-	TRBJ1-1	TGTGCCAGCAGCCTGGTCGGGGTCAGGACTGAAGCTTTCTTT	CASSLVGVRTEAFF
TRBV12-5	-	-	TRBJ1-2	TGTGCTAGTGGTTTGTTCCCACCGGGAGGACACTATGGCTACACCTTC	CASGLFPPGGHYGYTF
TRBV15	-	-	TRBJ2-2	TGTGCCACCAGGAAGGGACTTATGAACACCGGGGAGCTGTTTTTT	CATRKGLMNTGELFF
TRBV14	TRBD2	-	TRBJ2-1	TGTGCCAGCAGCCAAAACCGACTAGCGGGAGGGTTATGGAATGAGCAGTTCTTC	CASSQNRLAGGLWNEQFF
TRBV25-1	-	-	TRBJ1-2	TGTGCCAGCAGTGAATGGGCGGCAGGGCATTATGGCTACACCTTC	CASSEWAAGHYGYTF
TRBV19	-	-	TRBJ1-1	TGTGCCAGCAGAGGGGGAATTGGATCTGGAGACACTGAAGCTTTCTTT	CASRGGIGSGDTEAFF
TRBV5-6	-	-	TRBJ2-7	TGTGCCAGCAGCGCCGGGGGCAGGGCTAGCGTCTACGAGCAGTACTTC	CASSAGGRASVYEQYF
TRBV5-4	-	-	TRBJ2-7	TGTGCCAGCAGCTTGGGACGGGACTACGAGCAGTACTTC	CASSLGRDYEQYF
TRBV5-4	-	few	TRBJ2-7	TGTGCCAGCAGCACCGGGACGGGCTACGAGCAGTACTTC	CASSTGTGYEQYF
TRBV18	-	-	TRBJ2-7	TGTGCCAGCTCACCGTATTCAGGGGCGGCCTACGAGCAGTACTTC	CASSPYSGAAYEQYF
TRBV9	TRBD2	-	TRBJ2-2	TGTGCCAGCAGCGTAGGACTAGCGGGAGGGTTAGCCGCCGGGGAGCTGTTTTTT	CASSVGLAGGLAAGELFF
TRBV2	-	-	TRBJ2-5	TGTGCCAGCAGAATTGAGGCGACCCAGTACTTC	CASRIEATQYF
TRBV7-2	-	-	TRBJ1-2	TGTGCCAGCAGCTTATCAGGGATGGACTCTGCGAATGGCTACACCTTC	CASSLSGMDSANGYTF
TRBV11-2	-	-	TRBJ2-5	TGTGCCAGCAGCTTAGGAAGTAGCCAAGAGACCCAGTACTTC	CASSLGSSQETQYF